What follows are 8 T cell receptor beta chains derived from one specimen sequenced in a study of T cells expressing NK-cell markers. TCRdb re-called the 5' RACE reads; every CDR3 protein appears as one record, without DNA. The repertoire table contains roughly 280,000 distinct CDR3 sequences. The specimen was blood T cells: a sorted CD56 or NKG2C T cell subset, CD4+ or CD8+ T cells, or bulk PBMC T cells (not recorded which). The origin of the receptors is a man younger than 35 in good health.

The CDR3 here is CASSPGLAGGRTGELFF. The rearrangement links TRBV11-2 to TRBJ2-2; TCRdb picks TRBD2, but there is no DNA to check that call. Germline-derived CDR1 and CDR2 are SGHAT and FQNNGV. CDR3 length equals 17 residues. The full variable domain, with the rest looked up from reference TRBV11-2 and TRBJ2-2, is EAGVAQSPRYKIIEKRQSVAFWCNPISGHATLYWYQQILGQGPKLLIQFQNNGVVDDSQLPKDRFSAERLKGVDSTLKIQPAKLEDSAVYLCASSPGLAGGRTGELFFGEGSRLTVL.

The chain combines TRBV18 with TRBJ1-4; TCRdb lists TRBD1, though no DNA is available to test this call. Germline lookup yields CDR1 KGHSH and CDR2 LQKENI. CDR3 size: 14 residues. This CDR3 is CASSPGQQNEKLFF.

The V call is TRBV6-5, the J call TRBJ2-3; TCRdb outputs TRBD2, but without DNA this stays unchecked. CDR1 is MNHEY and CDR2 is SVGAGI in the germline V gene. This CDR3 is built from 16 residues. CDR3 sequence: CASSYRLAGGPGTQYF.

This chain joins TRBV11-2 and TRBJ2-1; lacking DNA, the TRBD2 call made by TCRdb goes unchecked. The CDR3 is 16 amino acids. Germline CDR1 and CDR2: SGHAT and FQNNGV. The CDR3 loop reads CASSSGTLQVYNEQFF.

V and J are TRBV19 and TRBJ1-2. Per germline, CDR1 LNHDA and CDR2 SQIVND (reference sequence). The CDR3 is made up of 13 amino acids. CDR3 amino acids: CASRGGTLYGYTF.

The CDR3 reads CSASSQSRAGEKLFF. The rearrangement joins TRBV20-1 to TRBJ1-4. The CDR3 has 15 amino acids. From germline, CDR1 is DFQATT and CDR2 SNEGSKA (reference sequence).

The chain combines TRBV28 with TRBJ2-7. In germline, CDR1 is MDHEN, CDR2 SYDVKM. The CDR3 is 11 residues long. This chain's CDR3 is CASSVTSEQYF.

The V gene is TRBV5-5, the J gene TRBJ2-3; the D gene TCRdb calls, TRBD1, cannot be checked with no DNA. Germline-derived CDR1 and CDR2 are SGHKS and YYEKEE (reference sequence). The CDR3 runs 14 residues. This CDR3 reads CASSSGTGADTQYF.